Sequencing of this T cell receptor beta chain was carried out in a study of blood T cell repertoires in COVID-19. Study details: The study drew acute and convalescent COVID-19 samples from the United States, Italy and Spain. The analysed material was cDNA or gDNA that came from T cells, B-cell-depleted T cells, or PBMCs.

This clone was counted a single time. In the authors' methods: Reference gene primer amplification gave estimated nucleated cell counts. The repertoire was sequenced with immunoSEQ multiplex PCR; TCRdb's copy has only in-frame clones and lacks some. From that table come the V and J calls and clone size; the DNA was used to work out D and trimming. The sample has some 17,000 clones; approximately 90% are singletons. Trimming took off 2 bases at V and 7 bases at J, with 18 bases between the two ends. The CDR3 totals 16 residues. Per germline, CDR1 MNHEY and CDR2 SVGAGI. V is TRBV6-5 and J is TRBJ2-1, with D perhaps TRBD1 (6 bases). The source of this sequence is a man aged 45-65 years with active COVID-19. The specimen was peripheral blood. The CDR3: CASSYGEPGDGNEQFF. In DNA, the CDR3 is TGTGCCAGCAGTTACGGGGAGCCAGGGGATGGGAATGAGCAGTTCTTC.